This TCR beta chain was observed in a study of CD4 T cells in relation to SARS-CoV-2 and coronaviruses. Study at large: After roughly ten days of antigen culture, PBMC TCR beta CDR3s were sequenced. The restricting HLA molecule for shared crossreactive spike epitopes was mapped.

TCRdb's copy holds only in-frame clones and misses some; the assay was immunoSEQ multiplex PCR. The sample comprises 20,000 to 25,000 clones, about three quarters of which are singletons, and around 12% rests with the top ten. Points on this clone: Its antigen is currently unknown.

Unexposed donor CD4+ T cells date from 2011-2018, before the COVID-19 pandemic. The cells were cultured for under 13 days before CD4+ T cells were isolated. Two million PBMCs per well were cultured with 9 to 10 IU/ml IL-2. This TCR derives from a human donor in good health. Sequencing was performed on CD4+ T cells from PBMCs, cultured in vitro.

Here the CDR3 reads CASSPGGVTGGTEAFF. In DNA, the CDR3 is TGTGCCAGCAGCCCGGGGGGGGTTACAGGGGGCACTGAAGCTTTCTTT. The chain recombines TRBV7-8 with TRBJ1-1; TRBD1 matches at 8 bases. CDR3 size: 16 residues. The germline gives CDR1 SGHVS, CDR2 FQNEAQ. The ends lost 5 bases at V and 4 bases at J; junction bases unmatched: 12.